These 32 T cell receptor beta chains were all obtained from the same sample, sequenced in a study of OX40 agonist ivuxolimab in advanced cancers. The assay was immunoSEQ multiplex PCR, and TCRdb's table has in-frame clones only and misses some. The data show about 91,000 clones, roughly 80% seen once. Sequenced here: CD4+ or CD8+ T cells sorted from blood, sampled in a trial of the OX40 agonist ivuxolimab. These receptors were taken from an adult with an advanced solid tumor such as melanoma, head and neck, liver or kidney cancer.

In nucleotides, the CDR3 is TGTGCCACGGGGCGGGGCTACAATCAGCCCCAGCATTTT. It codes for CATGRGYNQPQHF. The chain uses TRBV7-9 and TRBJ1-5; TRBD1 might be the D (5 bases). From germline, CDR1 is SEHNR and CDR2 FQNEAQ (reference sequence). V gave up 10 bases and J gave up 3 bases, with 13 bases separating them. The CDR3 length is 13 residues. Full variable domain (rest looked up from reference TRBV7-9 and TRBJ1-5): DTGVSQNPRHKITKRGQNVTFRCDPISEHNRLYWYRQTLGQGPEFLTYFQNEAQLEKSRLLSDRFSAERPKGSFSTLEIQRTEQGDSAMYLCATGRGYNQPQHFGDGTRLSIL.

The V call is TRBV7-3, the J call TRBJ1-4; 7 nucleotides line up with TRBD1. CDR3 length: 13 amino acids. The V gene end was trimmed by 2 bases and the J gene end by 11 bases; junction bases not matched to a gene: 5. Germline CDR1 is SGHTA and CDR2 is FQGTGA. CDR3: CASSLDRESKLFF. In DNA form, the CDR3 reads TGTGCCAGCAGCTTAGACAGGGAGAGCAAACTGTTTTTT.

The chain is built from TRBV6-6 and TRBJ1-2, with TRBD1 matching over 7 bases. Trimming at V came to 2 bases and at J to 14 bases, leaving 8 bases not matched to a gene. CDR3 length: 12 residues. Germline assignment: CDR1 MNHNY and CDR2 SVGAGI (reference sequence). Written as DNA, the CDR3 is TGTGCCAGCAGTTACCAACAGGGGCCGGGAACCTTC. Residues: CASSYQQGPGTF.

J is TRBJ2-4 and V is TRBV19; 12 bases agree with TRBD2. Trimming cost V 1 base and J 1 base; bases outside gene matches: 8. The CDR3 extends over 19 amino acids. Germline V gene data show CDR1 as LNHDA and CDR2 as SQIVND (reference sequence). The CDR3 bases are TGTGCCAGTAGTATAGGAACTAGCGGGGGGTACCCGGCCAAAAACATTCAGTACTTC. This gives the protein CASSIGTSGGYPAKNIQYF.

This clone has only one observation. The chain is built from TRBV6-5 and TRBJ2-2, with 7 bases lining up with TRBD2. Germline V gives CDR1 MNHEY, CDR2 SVGAGI. The CDR3 has 15 residues. V lost 0 bases to trimming and J lost 4 bases; unmatched junction nucleotides: 2. The CDR3 sequence is CASSYSGRATGELFF. The CDR3 bases are TGTGCCAGCAGTTACTCAGGGAGGGCCACCGGGGAGCTGTTTTTT.

The chain has TRBV15 and TRBJ1-1, with TRBD1 identical over 11 bases. The CDR3 has 15 amino acids. Trimming removed 5 bases from V and 12 bases from J; junction bases left unmatched: 14. Germline loops: CDR1 LNHNV, CDR2 YYDKDF (reference sequence). The CDR3 sequence is CATSAGGTGGGLTFF. The CDR3 DNA reads TGTGCCACCAGCGCAGGAGGGACAGGGGGTGGGTTAACTTTCTTT.

The V call is TRBV27, the J call TRBJ2-1, with D unresolved. The V and J ends lost 5 bases and 1 base respectively, with 12 bases between them. This CDR3 is built from 15 residues. Germline values: CDR1 MNHEY, CDR2 SMNVEV (reference sequence). CDR3 amino acids: CASSTTGRSYNEQFF. CDR3 DNA sequence: TGTGCCAGCAGTACCACGGGCCGTTCCTACAATGAGCAGTTCTTC.

The chain employs TRBV5-5 and TRBJ1-6; maybe TRBD1 (5 bases). There are 14 residues in the CDR3. CDR1 is SGHKS and CDR2 is YYEKEE in the germline V gene (reference sequence). Trimming cost V 0 bases and J 12 bases, with 13 bases left between them. The CDR3 sequence: CASSLEGAAGPLHF. CDR3 coding DNA: TGTGCCAGCAGCTTGGAAGGGGCGGCTGGACCCCTCCACTTT.

The chain joins TRBV4-3 to TRBJ2-6; maybe TRBD1 (5 bases). Trimming took off 1 base at V and 2 bases at J, with 6 bases between the two ends. The CDR3 extends over 15 amino acids. In germline, CDR1 is LGHNA, CDR2 YSLEER. This CDR3 reads CASSQGTTGANVLTF. CDR3 bases: TGCGCCAGCAGCCAAGGGACAACTGGGGCCAACGTCCTGACTTTC.

This clone was detected a few times. The DNA of the CDR3 is TGTGCCAGCAGTTACCGGACAGGGGGGAACACTGAAGCTTTCTTT. This translates into CASSYRTGGNTEAFF. This chain connects TRBV6-6 to TRBJ1-1; 10 positions agree with TRBD1. This CDR3 is built from 15 residues. CDR1 is MNHNY, CDR2 SVGAGI, per germline (reference sequence). V lost 2 bases to trimming and J lost 1 base; unmatched junction nucleotides: 1.

This chain uses TRBV7-9 with TRBJ1-2, with TRBD1 identical over 8 bases. The CDR3 length is 17 residues. CDR1 is SEHNR and CDR2 is FQNEAQ in the germline V gene (reference sequence). The J segment lost 5 bases and the V segment lost 5 bases, leaving 16 bases of the junction unmatched. The CDR3 loop reads CASSVLPGQVTPYGYTF. CDR3 bases: TGTGCCAGCAGCGTATTACCGGGACAGGTGACCCCATATGGCTACACCTTC. Drawing the rest from reference TRBV7-9 and TRBJ1-2, the complete variable domain is DTGVSQNPRHKITKRGQNVTFRCDPISEHNRLYWYRQTLGQGPEFLTYFQNEAQLEKSRLLSDRFSAERPKGSFSTLEIQRTEQGDSAMYLCASSVLPGQVTPYGYTFGSGTRLTVV.

V usage is TRBV27 and J usage is TRBJ1-1; D unclear. The CDR3 covers 15 residues. The V end lost 5 bases, the J end lost 6 bases, and 19 bases lay between the germline ends. Looked up from germline, CDR1 is MNHEY and CDR2 is SMNVEV (reference sequence). DNA of the CDR3: TGTGCCAGCAGTAAGGAGTATAAGGCCTTCGCTGAAGCTTTCTTT. Encoded protein: CASSKEYKAFAEAFF.

The chain joins TRBV6-5 to TRBJ1-2, with a tentative D call TRBD1 (6 bases). The CDR3 totals 14 residues. Germline assignment: CDR1 MNHEY and CDR2 SVGAGI. V was clipped by 0 bases and J by 3 bases, with 8 bases between them. CDR3 protein: CASSYSAGDYGYTF. CDR3 in DNA: TGTGCCAGCAGTTACTCGGCAGGGGACTATGGCTACACCTTC.

This rearrangement joins TRBV28 to TRBJ1-1, with a tentative D call TRBD1 (6 bases). The CDR3 totals 12 residues. Germline loops: CDR1 MDHEN, CDR2 SYDVKM. The V end lost 10 bases, the J end lost 6 bases, and 15 bases lay between the germline ends. The CDR3 is CATGGLRAEAFF. CDR3 in DNA: TGTGCCACCGGGGGCCTGCGCGCTGAAGCTTTCTTT. Full variable domain (rest looked up from reference TRBV28 and TRBJ1-1): DVKVTQSSRYLVKRTGEKVFLECVQDMDHENMFWYRQDPGLGLRLIYFSYDVKMKEKGDIPEGYSVSREKKERFSLILESASTNQTSMYLCATGGLRAEAFFGQGTRLTVV.

V usage is TRBV23-1 and J usage is TRBJ2-7; D may be TRBD1 (6 bases). TRBV23-1 is flagged as an ORF with uncertain function. The CDR3 is 13 amino acids. Trimming took off 10 bases at V and 4 bases at J, with 17 bases between the two ends. CDR3 coding DNA: TGCGCCACACCCCGGGACGGACAGTACGAGCAGTACTTC. Amino acids: CATPRDGQYEQYF.

The chain links TRBV6-5 to TRBJ2-7, with D perhaps being TRBD1 or TRBD2 (5 bases each). The germline V and J ends were trimmed by 4 bases and 6 bases, with 16 bases remaining between them. This CDR3 spans 14 amino acids. Germline values: CDR1 MNHEY, CDR2 SVGAGI. CDR3 DNA: TGTGCCAGCAGTTCTACTCAGGGACGGAGCGAGCAGTACGTC. Amino acids: CASSSTQGRSEQYV.

The chain joins TRBV5-6 to TRBJ1-2; D gene ambiguous. CDR1 is SGHDT, CDR2 YYEEEE, per germline. The CDR3 runs to 14 residues. Trimming removed 3 bases from V and 3 bases from J, with 12 bases in between. The CDR3 loop is CASSSWGGDYGYTF. CDR3 bases: TGTGCCAGCAGCTCCTGGGGTGGCGACTATGGCTACACCTTC.

The chain has TRBV11-2 and TRBJ2-7, with 9 bases that match TRBD1. Germline-derived CDR1 and CDR2 are SGHAT and FQNNGV. The CDR3 totals 16 residues. The V and J ends lost 5 bases and 1 base, in that order; junction bases with no gene match: 9. This chain's CDR3 is CASSGQTGTGSYEQYF. The CDR3 nucleotides read TGTGCCAGCAGCGGGCAGACCGGGACAGGGTCCTACGAGCAGTACTTC.

V and J are TRBV11-2 and TRBJ2-7, with D uncertain. Between the trimmed V and J ends, which lost 7 bases and 9 bases, there was a span of 22 bases. The germline gives CDR1 SGHAT, CDR2 FQNNGV. CDR3 size: 14 residues. The CDR3 bases are TGTGCCAGCACTCCTCAGCCTGGGTTTATACGGCAGTACTTC. The encoded protein is CASTPQPGFIRQYF. Drawing the rest from reference TRBV11-2 and TRBJ2-7, the complete variable domain is EAGVAQSPRYKIIEKRQSVAFWCNPISGHATLYWYQQILGQGPKLLIQFQNNGVVDDSQLPKDRFSAERLKGVDSTLKIQPAKLEDSAVYLCASTPQPGFIRQYFGPGTRLTVT.

The rearrangement links TRBV5-1 to TRBJ2-1; 11 bases align to TRBD1. The trim removed 0 bases at V and 6 bases at J, leaving 5 bases unmatched. Germline-derived CDR1 and CDR2 are SGHRS and YFSETQ. The CDR3 contains 16 residues. In DNA, the CDR3 is TGCGCCAGCAGCTTGGTCGGACAGGGGGCTGGCAATGAGCAGTTCTTC. This translates into CASSLVGQGAGNEQFF. The entire variable domain, with the rest obtained from reference TRBV5-1 and TRBJ2-1, is as follows: KAGVTQTPRYLIKTRGQQVTLSCSPISGHRSVSWYQQTPGQGLQFLFEYFSETQRNKGNFPGRFSGRQFSNSRSEMNVSTLELGDSALYLCASSLVGQGAGNEQFFGPGTRLTVL.

V gene TRBV7-9 combines with J gene TRBJ2-1, with 7 bases lining up with TRBD1. V lost 5 bases and J lost 4; bases outside the gene matches: 5. The CDR3 extends over 14 amino acids. CDR1 and CDR2 from the germline V gene are SEHNR and FQNEAQ (reference sequence). For the CDR3, the DNA is TGTGCCAGCAGCCTAGGACAGGTATACAATGAGCAGTTCTTC. Translated, it gives CASSLGQVYNEQFF. The full variable domain, rest sourced from reference TRBV7-9 and TRBJ2-1, is DTGVSQNPRHKITKRGQNVTFRCDPISEHNRLYWYRQTLGQGPEFLTYFQNEAQLEKSRLLSDRFSAERPKGSFSTLEIQRTEQGDSAMYLCASSLGQVYNEQFFGPGTRLTVL.

The J gene is TRBJ2-7, the V gene TRBV7-2; no reliable D call. This CDR3 comprises 15 residues. The germline V and J ends were trimmed by 1 base and 3 bases, with 13 bases remaining between them. Germline assignment: CDR1 SGHTA and CDR2 FQGNSA. The CDR3 protein is CASSLEAEDLYEQYF. The CDR3 bases are TGTGCCAGCAGCTTAGAGGCAGAAGATCTCTACGAGCAGTACTTC.

This clone has a single count. This sequence joins TRBV7-2 and TRBJ2-7, with 9 positions matching TRBD1. Trimming removed 5 bases from V and 6 bases from J; junction bases left unmatched: 2. The length of the CDR3 is 12 residues. Germline V gene sequence: CDR1 SGHTA, CDR2 FQGNSA. The CDR3 DNA reads TGTGCCAGCAGCCAGGGACAGGGCGAGCAGTACGTC. As protein: CASSQGQGEQYV.

The chain links TRBV10-3 to TRBJ1-1; D is perhaps TRBD1 (5 bases). V was pared by 6 bases and J by 1 base, with 9 bases between. Per the germline V gene, CDR1 is ENHRY and CDR2 is SYGVKD. The CDR3 runs 13 residues. The CDR3: CAIRIQENTEAFF. In nucleotides, the CDR3 is TGTGCCATCAGGATACAGGAGAACACTGAAGCTTTCTTT.

The J gene is TRBJ2-1, the V gene TRBV9; no firm D call. Trimming took off 4 bases at V and 4 bases at J, with 18 bases between the two ends. Germline values: CDR1 SGDLS, CDR2 YYNGEE. This CDR3 region has 16 residues. CDR3 amino acids: CASSPRVTQRYNEQFF. The CDR3 bases are TGTGCCAGCAGCCCCCGAGTGACGCAAAGATACAATGAGCAGTTCTTC.

The chain recombines TRBV18 with TRBJ1-2, with D tentatively TRBD1 (6 bases). Trimming pared 6 bases from V and 0 bases from J, leaving 14 bases between. This CDR3 region has 15 residues. The V gene's germline CDR1 is KGHSH and CDR2 LQKENI. CDR3 nucleotides: TGTGCCAGCTCGGGTAACAGGGCGTCTAACTATGGCTACACCTTC. This encodes CASSGNRASNYGYTF.

The V and J genes are TRBV5-1 and TRBJ2-4; possibly TRBD1 or TRBD2 for D (6 bases each). The CDR3 length is 15 residues. Trimming pared 0 bases from V and 7 bases from J, leaving 14 bases between. From germline, CDR1 is SGHRS and CDR2 YFSETQ. The chain's CDR3 is CASSLESGADNIQYF. For the CDR3, the DNA is TGCGCCAGCAGCTTGGAATCGGGGGCGGATAACATTCAGTACTTC.

In this sample, this clone turned up a few times. Different DNA sequences within this sample yield the same CDR3. The chain joins TRBV28 to TRBJ1-2; the D gene is possibly TRBD1 (5 bases). From germline, CDR1 is MDHEN and CDR2 SYDVKM. The CDR3 length is 12 residues. V lost 3 bases to trimming and J lost 5 bases, with 7 bases between them. Written as DNA, the CDR3 is TGTGCCAGCAGTTTGGGGGGGTATGGCTACACCTTC. Amino acids: CASSLGGYGYTF.

V usage is TRBV30 and J usage is TRBJ1-3; D possibly corresponds to TRBD1 (5 bases). From germline, CDR1 is GTSNPN and CDR2 SVGIG (reference sequence). The CDR3 is made up of 19 amino acids. V was cut by 1 base and J by 0 bases, with 22 bases left in between. CDR3 DNA: TGTGCCTGGAGTGGAATAACTACCGGGACCGGGTCCTCTGGAAACACCATATATTTT. Encoded protein: CAWSGITTGTGSSGNTIYF.

The chain couples TRBV7-2 to TRBJ2-6, with D unresolved. Per germline, CDR1 SGHTA and CDR2 FQGNSA. V dropped 1 base and J dropped 2 bases, with 9 bases sitting between them. The CDR3 runs to 16 residues. The CDR3 coding sequence is TGTGCCAGCAGCTTAGGACCGGGCCCTGGGGCCAACGTCCTGACTTTC. Amino acids: CASSLGPGPGANVLTF.

The rearrangement joins TRBV10-2 to TRBJ2-1; TRBD1 matches at 7 bases. CDR1 and CDR2 (germline): WSHSY, SAAADI. This CDR3 is built from 15 residues. Unmatched junction bases numbered 7, after V lost 4 bases and J lost 4 bases. The chain's CDR3 is CASSAGTANYNEQFF. The CDR3 region has the DNA TGCGCCAGCAGTGCCGGGACAGCTAATTACAATGAGCAGTTCTTC.

The chain employs TRBV7-3 and TRBJ2-1, with a tentative D call TRBD2 (6 bases). The CDR3 is 13 amino acids. Germline CDR1 reads SGHTA; CDR2 reads FQGTGA. The ends were cut back, 5 bases at V and 10 bases at J, with 15 bases in the middle. The CDR3 region has the DNA TGTGCCAGCAGCCCCGGGACTTTTCGAGAGCAGTTCTTC. Translation gives CASSPGTFREQFF.